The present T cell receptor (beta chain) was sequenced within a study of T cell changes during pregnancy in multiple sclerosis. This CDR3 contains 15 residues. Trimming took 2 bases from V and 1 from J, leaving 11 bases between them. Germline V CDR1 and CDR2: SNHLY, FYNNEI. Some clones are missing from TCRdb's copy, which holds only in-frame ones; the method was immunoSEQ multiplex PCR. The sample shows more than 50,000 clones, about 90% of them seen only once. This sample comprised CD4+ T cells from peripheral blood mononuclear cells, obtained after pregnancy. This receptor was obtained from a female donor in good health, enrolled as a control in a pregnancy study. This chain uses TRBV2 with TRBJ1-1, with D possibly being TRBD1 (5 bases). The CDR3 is CASSETDSQNTEAFF. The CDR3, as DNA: TGTGCCAGCAGTGAAACCGACAGCCAGAACACTGAAGCTTTCTTT.